This T cell receptor beta chain was recovered during a study of shared clonotypes between healthy human individuals. Trimming shortened V by 0 bases and J by 8 bases, and 11 bases separated the two germline ends. CDR3 length: 14 amino acids. Germline V gene lookup returns CDR1 SGHVS and CDR2 FNYEAQ. Naive CD8 cells, CD45RO-negative and positively selected for CCR7, excluded terminally differentiated effector memory CD45RA+ cells. As processed by the authors: Without quality scores, immunoSEQ junctional reads could not be filtered like full-length reads. Clones were read by immunoSEQ multiplex PCR, and TCRdb kept only the in-frame ones, dropping some. That table is the source of V, J and clone size, and D and trimming were worked out from the DNA. The table includes about 600,000 clones, roughly 96% detected once.

This receptor was identified in a woman in her twenties or thirties in good health. The sample consisted of naive CD8+ T cells sorted from blood. The chain is built from TRBV7-6 and TRBJ2-1; D is possibly TRBD2 (6 bases). This CDR3 reads CASSLAGGNDEQFF. The CDR3 region has the DNA TGTGCCAGCAGCTTAGCTGGGGGGAACGATGAGCAGTTCTTC.